This TCR beta chain was obtained from a study of blood T cell repertoires in COVID-19. Overall study: Sites in the United States, Italy and Spain provided acute and convalescent COVID-19 samples. T cells, B-cell-depleted T cells, or PBMCs provided the cDNA or gDNA that served as material.

V was trimmed by 6 bases and J by 2 bases, leaving 11 bases between them. The V gene's germline CDR1 is MNHEY and CDR2 SVGAGI. The CDR3 spans 14 residues. Sequencing used immunoSEQ multiplex PCR; TCRdb keeps in-frame clones, though not all of them. The sample holds 170,000 or so clones, approximately 83% seen once. The chain couples TRBV6-5 to TRBJ1-5; D is unclear. The source of this sequence is a human donor in a cohort sampled during active COVID-19. Sequencing used peripheral blood. The CDR3 region has the DNA TGTGCCAGCAGCCCCCGGGTCCGCAATCAGCCCCAGCATTTT. Translated: CASSPRVRNQPQHF.